This T cell receptor (beta chain) derives from a study of a mutant IDH1 vaccine in newly diagnosed glioma (dated by TCRdb to the early 2020s). Turning to the overall study: Vaccination started 4-6 weeks after radiotherapy alone, or was given together with temozolomide cycles in the groups whose treatment included chemotherapy. Before enrollment, most patients had been given radiochemotherapy with temozolomide as standard therapy, while the rest had received either radiotherapy alone or temozolomide alone. The roughly 30 treated patients were approximately 62% male and approximately 40% female, with a mean age of about 43 years. Longitudinal TCRB deep sequencing was performed for 20 to 25 treated patients wherever samples were available for exploratory analyses. The week-35 safety follow-up was designated visit V12, and the week-47 end of study was designated visit V13. Six visits were used for peripheral blood collection: V03 (baseline), V05, V07, V10, V12 and V13. What the work shows at the level of the full study, not this receptor alone: The authors stated that sample limitations prevented analyses of patient blood samples from being reproduced. Selection of PBMC samples for TCRB deep sequencing was based on availability. Vaccine-induced immune responses across multiple MHC alleles were detected in 85% to 95% of patients. Pseudoprogression seemed to be unrelated to changes in the top peripheral T cell clonotypes found by TCRB sequencing.

The time point tag for this specimen amounts to: week 47, end of study. Every vaccine dose consisted of 300 ug of a 20-mer mutant IDH1 peptide in Montanide, administered subcutaneously together with topical imiquimod. Patients were given eight vaccinations, in weeks 1, 3, 5, 7, 11, 15, 19 and 23, which matched visits V03 through V10. Donors had newly diagnosed WHO grade 3 or 4 IDH1-mutant astrocytomas with loss of nuclear ATRX. The samples were drawn from NOA16, a multicentre, single-arm, open-label phase I trial in Germany that tested a mutant IDH1 peptide vaccine in humans for the first time. The DNeasy Blood and Tissue Kit was used to extract genomic DNA from EDTA blood for TCRB sequencing. CDR1 and CDR2 are drawn from the germline V gene: ENHRY, SYGVKD. At the junction V is shortened by 5 bases and J by 1 base; bases outside the gene matches: 3. Including cysteine and phenylalanine, the CDR3 has 16 amino acids. Only the CDR3 DNA is retained, 48 bases long and in frame from the first base.

On this clone: This clone's antigen is unknown. No qualities accompany the bases; no much larger clone lies one base away.

The method behind the library was the immunoSEQ multiplex PCR assay. Rearranged TCR beta chain sequences were amplified with the hsTCRB Kit following the manufacturer's protocol. Sequencing of TCRB libraries was carried out on an Illumina MiSeq. The paper's processing steps were these. The proprietary platform of the kit vendor was used for demultiplexing, trimming and gene mapping. Entries here come from immuneACCESS through TCRdb and include only in-frame sequences with V and J called. Some clones fail to appear in such tables; in the studies checked, an unresolved V gene covers under half of the shortfall, and the cause of the remainder is unknown. That table furnishes V, J and clone size, whereas the DNA furnished D and trimming. The sample table lists about 94,000 clones, approximately 89% of them with a count of one. The ten largest clones take up 0.77% of the sample.

The sequence is built from TRBV10-3 and TRBJ1-6; the junction holds 9 bases that match TRBD1. Here the sequenced sample was PBMCs, taken from a glioma patient whose treatment included an IDH1 peptide vaccine. The TCR comes from a woman in her forties or fifties with glioma. Here is the DNA: TGTGCCATCAGTACAGGGGGCGAGTCCTATAATTCACCCCTCCACTTT. It is translated as CAISTGGESYNSPLHF.